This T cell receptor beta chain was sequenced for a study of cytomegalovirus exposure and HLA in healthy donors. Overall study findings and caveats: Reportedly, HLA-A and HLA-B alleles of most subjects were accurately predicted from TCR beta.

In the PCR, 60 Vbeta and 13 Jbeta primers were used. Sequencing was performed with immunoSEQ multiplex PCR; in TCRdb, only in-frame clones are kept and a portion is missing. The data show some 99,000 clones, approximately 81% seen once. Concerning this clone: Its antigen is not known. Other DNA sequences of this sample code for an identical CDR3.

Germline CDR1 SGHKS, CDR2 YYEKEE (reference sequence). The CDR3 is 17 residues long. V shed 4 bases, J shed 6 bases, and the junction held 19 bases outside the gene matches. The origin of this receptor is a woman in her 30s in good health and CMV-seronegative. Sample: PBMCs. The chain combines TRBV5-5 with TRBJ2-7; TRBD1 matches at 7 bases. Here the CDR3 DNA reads TGTGCCAGCAGCCCTCTCCACCAACCTCAGGGGGACGGCGAGCAGTACTTC. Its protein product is CASSPLHQPQGDGEQYF.